The 18 T cell receptor beta chains in this list originate from one sample, sequenced in a study of T-cell memory formation after mild COVID-19. MiXCR, applied by TCRdb to the 5' RACE reads, yields one record per CDR3 protein. Of roughly 52,000 distinct CDR3 sequences listed, more than 8% are singletons. The material sequenced was PBMCs or a T cell subset sorted from them (not recorded which). Receptor source: a man aged 18 to 29 who had mild COVID-19 (a few samples of this study predate the infection). Cell type and time point are not known.

At least ten counts were recorded for this clonotype. J is TRBJ2-5 and V is TRBV30; the match to TRBD1 covers 8 bases. The trim removed 4 bases at V and 5 bases at J, leaving 3 bases unmatched. Germline CDR1 GTSNPN, CDR2 SVGIG (reference sequence). CDR3 length: 12 amino acids. This CDR3 reads CAWTGGDETQYF. The CDR3, as DNA: TGTGCCTGGACAGGGGGCGATGAGACCCAGTACTTC.

Written as DNA, the CDR3 is TGTGCCAGCAGCCCGACCCTGACAGGGTCGGATGGCTACACCTTC. Translating gives CASSPTLTGSDGYTF. V and J are TRBV6-5 and TRBJ1-2, with 7 bases identical to TRBD1. The CDR3 contains 15 residues. The germline gives CDR1 MNHEY, CDR2 SVGAGI. The junction had 13 bases not matched to a gene; V was cut back by 6 bases and J by 6 bases.

The V gene is TRBV4-1, the J gene TRBJ2-1; 9 bases align to TRBD1. The CDR3 is made up of 15 amino acids. Per the germline V gene, CDR1 is MGHRA and CDR2 is YSYEKL. J gave up 7 bases and V 2 bases, and 6 bases lay outside the gene matches. The CDR3 coding sequence is TGCGCCAGCAGCCAACACGGGACAGGGTCAAATGAGCAGTTCTTC. This sequence encodes CASSQHGTGSNEQFF.

This clonotype turned up a few times. The junction shows a germline mismatch at one end, possibly a read error. The CDR3 DNA sequence: TGCAGTGCTAGAGCAGGGGGCCGTTTACTTACTGAAGCTTCCTTT. This codes for CSARAGGRLLTEASF. The chain recombines TRBV20-1 with TRBJ1-1, with 8 bases identical to TRBD1. Per the germline V gene, CDR1 is DFQATT and CDR2 is SNEGSKA (reference sequence). This CDR3 region has 15 residues.

The chain is built from TRBV12-3 or TRBV12-4 and TRBJ2-1, with D possibly TRBD2 on 7 matching bases. V dropped 7 bases and J dropped 7 bases, with 26 bases sitting between them. This CDR3 is built from 17 residues. The CDR3 spells CASTSTVAGGAGNEQFF. The CDR3 DNA reads TGTGCCAGCACCAGCACCGTAGCTGGGGGGGCCGGGAATGAGCAGTTCTTC.

The chain links TRBV7-6 to TRBJ1-2; D not certain. The germline V gene encodes CDR1 SGHVS and CDR2 FNYEAQ. This CDR3 region has 16 residues. V was trimmed by 5 bases and J by 4 bases, leaving 20 bases between them. CDR3: CASSLTSSADFYGYTF. The CDR3 nucleotides read TGTGCCAGCAGCCTGACATCCTCAGCCGATTTCTATGGCTACACCTTC.

This clonotype was seen a few times. The V gene is TRBV7-9, the J gene TRBJ1-1; the D is unclear. From germline, CDR1 is SEHNR and CDR2 FQNEAQ (reference sequence). Trimming took 2 bases from V and 7 from J, leaving 17 bases between them. This CDR3 is 15 amino acids long. The chain's CDR3 is CASSLSPRTVSEAFF. The DNA for the CDR3 is TGTGCCAGCAGCTTAAGTCCGCGGACTGTCAGTGAAGCTTTCTTT.

The chain has TRBV29-1 and TRBJ1-1; unclear D gene. V lost 5 bases and J 0 bases, leaving 7 bases between the germline ends. The CDR3 is 12 amino acids. Germline lookup yields CDR1 SQVTM and CDR2 ANQGSEA. The CDR3 sequence: CSVLSVNTEAFF. The CDR3 nucleotides read TGCAGCGTTCTGAGTGTGAACACTGAAGCTTTCTTT.

In its sample, this clonotype was seen many times. The gene calls are TRBV5-4 and TRBJ1-1; TRBD1 might be the D (5 bases). The CDR3 sequence is 13 residues long. The V end lost 3 bases, the J end lost 1 base, and 7 bases lay between the germline ends. Germline V gene sequence: CDR1 SGHNT, CDR2 YYREEE (reference sequence). The CDR3 sequence: CASSSTANTEAFF. CDR3 bases: TGTGCCAGCAGCTCGACAGCGAACACTGAAGCTTTCTTT.

The table lists this clonotype with many counts. The DNA of the CDR3 is TGTGCCAGCAGTTACTCCGGACAGGGGAGTACCCACGAGCAGTACTTC. It translates to CASSYSGQGSTHEQYF. V gene TRBV6-6 combines with J gene TRBJ2-7; 9 positions agree with TRBD1. The J segment lost 5 bases and the V segment lost 0 bases, leaving 8 bases of the junction unmatched. The length of the CDR3 is 16 residues. Germline values: CDR1 MNHNY, CDR2 SVGAGI (reference sequence).

This clonotype was counted only a few times. V gene TRBV28 combines with J gene TRBJ2-3, with a possible D match to TRBD1 (6 bases). The CDR3 spans 12 residues. Deletions cut 8 bases from V and 1 base from J, with 7 bases between. From germline, CDR1 is MDHEN and CDR2 SYDVKM. CDR3 loop: CASEGGTDTQYF. The DNA of the CDR3 is TGTGCCAGCGAGGGGGGCACAGATACGCAGTATTTT.

This clonotype was observed a few times. The chain is built from TRBV7-2 and TRBJ1-2, with D unresolved. The V end was cut by 7 bases, the J end by 4 bases, with 22 bases between. Looked up from germline, CDR1 is SGHTA and CDR2 is FQGNSA. CDR3 length equals 16 residues. The CDR3 nucleotides are TGTGCCAGCACCCCCTCCGGCAGCAGGTCAAGCTATGGCTACACCTTC. Translated: CASTPSGSRSSYGYTF. The variable domain in full, with the rest retrieved from reference TRBV7-2 and TRBJ1-2, is GAGVSQSPSNKVTEKGKDVELRCDPISGHTALYWYRQSLGQGLEFLIYFQGNSAPDKSGLPSDRFSAERTGGSVSTLTIQRTQQEDSAVYLCASTPSGSRSSYGYTFGSGTRLTVV.

With regard to this clonotype: A read error may account for a junction end that differs from germline. The genes are TRBV29-1 and TRBJ1-2, with TRBD1 as a possible D gene (5 bases). The CDR3 loop spans 12 amino acids. Germline CDR1 reads SQVTM; CDR2 reads ANQGSEA. The CDR3 loop reads CSVEDPWGGWNF. CDR3 sequence (DNA): TGCAGCGTTGAAGATCCCTGGGGCGGGTGGAACTTC.

This clonotype was counted a few times. This sequence joins TRBV12-3 or TRBV12-4 and TRBJ2-7, with 11 bases lining up with TRBD1. With V trimmed by 6 bases and J by 0 bases, 4 bases remained unmatched. The CDR3 has 15 amino acids. CDR3 coding DNA: TGTGCCAGCAGGAGAGGGACAGGGGGCTCCTACGAGCAGTACTTC. This gives the protein CASRRGTGGSYEQYF.

This clonotype was seen many times. The rearrangement uses TRBV4-1 and TRBJ1-1; D gene unclear. Germline values: CDR1 MGHRA, CDR2 YSYEKL. The germline V and J ends were trimmed by 6 bases and 2 bases, with 13 bases remaining between them. The CDR3 is made up of 14 amino acids. Here the CDR3 reads CASRSLTRNTEAFF. The CDR3 nucleotides are TGCGCCAGCAGGAGCCTCACACGCAACACTGAAGCTTTCTTT.

This clonotype was counted a few times. This rearrangement joins TRBV30 to TRBJ2-7, with TRBD2 identical over 7 bases. The CDR3 covers 13 residues. Per the germline V gene, CDR1 is GTSNPN and CDR2 is SVGIG (reference sequence). J lost 2 bases, V lost 8 bases, and 9 bases had no gene match. The CDR3 reads CARANRGAYEQYF. CDR3 DNA: TGTGCCCGGGCGAACCGGGGGGCCTACGAGCAGTACTTC.

V gene TRBV20-1 combines with J gene TRBJ1-1; no definite D call. This CDR3 is built from 11 residues. Trimming took off 0 bases at V and 8 bases at J, with 7 bases between the two ends. CDR1 is DFQATT and CDR2 is SNEGSKA in the germline V gene (reference sequence). CDR3 loop: CSARDWAEAFF. The CDR3 DNA reads TGCAGTGCTAGAGACTGGGCCGAAGCTTTCTTT.

The V gene is TRBV6-1, the J gene TRBJ2-4; D may be TRBD2 (6 bases). The CDR3 is 12 residues long. The V end lost 4 bases, the J end lost 7 bases, and 8 bases lay between the germline ends. Germline values: CDR1 MNHNS, CDR2 SASEGT. CDR3 bases: TGTGCCAGCAGTGGACTAGATAACATTCAGTACTTC. Its protein is CASSGLDNIQYF.